The 15 T cell receptor beta chains below were found in one sample sequenced in a study of blood T cells in healthy people across ages. Then a second PCR, running roughly 7 to 11 cycles, was carried out with a sample-barcoded 5' primer and a J-beta primer mix. A single record per CDR3 protein comes from TCRdb applying MiXCR to the 5' RACE reads. The table has 600,000 to 900,000 distinct CDR3 sequences, roughly 25% seen once. These sequences were also reported in another study, on T cells of mothers and their children.

The sequencing input was blood. Receptors originate from a boy aged 10-17 years in good health.

A few counts support this clonotype. The chain has TRBV7-2 and TRBJ1-4; 8 bases are shared with TRBD1. With V trimmed by 3 bases and J by 7 bases, 4 bases remained unmatched. Germline V gene sequence: CDR1 SGHTA, CDR2 FQGNSA. CDR3 length: 14 residues. The CDR3 DNA follows: TGTGCCAGCAGCTTTCAGGGGGCTTTTGAAAAACTGTTTTTT. Translated, it gives CASSFQGAFEKLFF.

The chain uses TRBV12-3 or TRBV12-4 and TRBJ2-3; no clear D. CDR3 length: 11 residues. The V end was cut by 6 bases, the J end by 7 bases, with 8 bases between. DNA for the CDR3: TGTGCCAGCAGCCTTCTGAATACGCAGTATTTT. Its protein product is CASSLLNTQYF.

This clonotype was counted a few times. This chain links TRBV20-1 with TRBJ1-6, with D possibly matching TRBD1 (5 bases). The CDR3 sequence is 15 residues long. The V end was cut by 3 bases, the J end by 11 bases, with 20 bases between. Germline V gene sequence: CDR1 DFQATT, CDR2 SNEGSKA (reference sequence). The CDR3 is CSARPPGTGTTPLHF. Here the CDR3 DNA reads TGCAGTGCTAGGCCCCCAGGGACCGGGACTACACCCCTCCACTTT.

The chain has TRBV6-5 and TRBJ1-1; weak D call: TRBD1 (5 bases). CDR3 length: 12 residues. The V end lost 8 bases, the J end lost 7 bases, and 14 bases lay between the germline ends. Germline-derived CDR1 and CDR2 are MNHEY and SVGAGI. This CDR3 reads CASASGFLEAFF. CDR3 bases: TGTGCCAGCGCCTCAGGGTTTCTTGAAGCTTTCTTT.

The chain employs TRBV27 and TRBJ1-4; D is perhaps TRBD1 (6 bases). The CDR3 length is 14 residues. Germline V gene lookup returns CDR1 MNHEY and CDR2 SMNVEV (reference sequence). Trimming stripped 6 bases from V and 7 bases from J, with 15 bases between. Here the CDR3 reads CASRSGTWAEKLFF. The CDR3 DNA follows: TGTGCCAGCAGATCTGGGACATGGGCTGAAAAACTGTTTTTT.

V usage is TRBV20-1 and J usage is TRBJ1-1; no definite D call. This CDR3 region has 12 residues. The germline CDR1 and CDR2 sequences are DFQATT and SNEGSKA (reference sequence). V shed 3 bases and J shed 11 bases, with 16 bases lying between them. As DNA, the CDR3 is TGCAGTGCTAGCCCAACAACTCTTCTCGCTTTCTTT. Protein sequence: CSASPTTLLAFF.

This clonotype was seen a handful of times. The V and J genes are TRBV12-3 or TRBV12-4 and TRBJ2-1; D is unclear. The CDR3 extends over 15 amino acids. The V end was cut by 3 bases, the J end by 0 bases, with 9 bases between. CDR3 sequence reads: CASSFQLGSYNEQFF. CDR3 in DNA: TGTGCCAGCAGTTTTCAGCTAGGCTCCTACAATGAGCAGTTCTTC.

The V and J genes are TRBV30 and TRBJ2-5; 7 nucleotides line up with TRBD1. The J call is in doubt because the DNA end fits TRBJ2-7 better. CDR1 and CDR2 from the germline V gene are GTSNPN and SVGIG (reference sequence). This CDR3 is 16 amino acids long. As DNA, the CDR3 is TGTGCCTGGAGTAACCGGACAGGCGCTCTGAGGTACGAGCAGTACTTC. It is translated as CAWSNRTGALRYEQYF.

The chain combines TRBV3-1 with TRBJ2-5, with no clear D. Between the trimmed V and J ends, which lost 1 base and 13 bases, there was a span of 10 bases. Germline values: CDR1 LGHDT, CDR2 YNNKEL (reference sequence). The CDR3 spans 11 residues. CDR3 sequence reads: CASSQGQLSYF. CDR3 coding DNA: TGTGCCAGCAGCCAAGGTCAGCTCTCGTACTTC.

This clonotype was observed a few times. V gene TRBV12-3 or TRBV12-4 combines with J gene TRBJ2-7; 8 bases line up with TRBD1. This CDR3 is 15 amino acids long. The V segment lost 1 base and the J segment 4 bases; nucleotides outside the gene matches: 6. The CDR3 loop reads CASSLDQGARYEQYF. In DNA, the CDR3 is TGTGCCAGCAGTTTAGACCAGGGGGCGAGGTACGAGCAGTACTTC.

This clonotype was detected only a few times. V is TRBV25-1 and J is TRBJ1-2; TRBD1 is a possible D gene (5 bases). Trimming took 6 bases from V and 1 from J, leaving 12 bases between them. The CDR3 is 14 amino acids. From germline, CDR1 is MGHDK and CDR2 SYGVNS. The CDR3 sequence: CASRASGLNYGYTF. CDR3 in DNA: TGTGCCAGCAGGGCTTCGGGACTTAACTATGGCTACACCTTC.

The chain has TRBV5-1 and TRBJ2-5; 8 nucleotides align to TRBD1. Gene TRBJ2-7 matches the end of the DNA better, so the J call may be wrong. The CDR3 consists of 15 residues. Per the germline V gene, CDR1 is SGHRS and CDR2 is YFSETQ. CDR3 protein: CASSSWTGQGYEQYF. The CDR3 nucleotides are TGCGCCAGCAGCTCCTGGACAGGGCAGGGGTACGAGCAGTACTTC.

This chain connects TRBV10-2 to TRBJ1-5, with D unclear. CDR3 length equals 12 residues. From germline, CDR1 is WSHSY and CDR2 SAAADI. V was clipped by 6 bases and J by 7 bases, with 10 bases between them. The CDR3, as DNA: TGCGCCAGCAGGGAGGGCCGCCAGCCCCAGCATTTT. Amino acid sequence: CASREGRQPQHF.

Only a few counts were recorded for this clonotype. This sequence joins TRBV29-1 and TRBJ2-3; maybe TRBD2 (6 bases). CDR1 and CDR2 (germline): SQVTM, ANQGSEA. The CDR3 loop spans 13 amino acids. V was shortened by 4 bases and J by 3 bases, with 11 bases between the two germline ends. In DNA form, the CDR3 reads TGCAGCGTTGGGGACTGGGGTACAGATACGCAGTATTTT. It translates to CSVGDWGTDTQYF.

The rearrangement uses TRBV18 and TRBJ2-5; D might be TRBD1 or TRBD2, each matching 5 bases. CDR1 KGHSH and CDR2 LQKENI come from the germline V gene. V was pared by 3 bases and J by 1 base, with 12 bases between. The CDR3 has 15 residues. The CDR3 loop is CASSPGLGTQETQYF. As DNA, the CDR3 is TGTGCCAGCTCACCGGGTTTGGGGACCCAAGAGACCCAGTACTTC.